This record looks at one T cell receptor beta chain sequence and its context. A second PCR, run for roughly 7 to 11 cycles, used a sample-barcoded 5' primer plus a J-beta primer mix. Each cDNA molecule was tagged by a template-switch adaptor with 12 random nucleotides. From the 5' RACE reads, TCRdb called clonotypes with MiXCR, one entry per CDR3 protein. The sample has 800,000 to 950,000 distinct CDR3 sequences, around 29% seen once. The data derive from a study of blood T cells in healthy people across ages. V was trimmed by 2 bases and J by 7 bases, leaving 8 bases between them. Germline values: CDR1 LNHNV, CDR2 YYDKDF (reference sequence). The CDR3 is made up of 12 amino acids. These sequences were also reported in another study, on T cells of mothers and their children.

The sequenced sample consisted of blood. This receptor was identified in a woman between 40 and 50 years old in good health. The chain recombines TRBV15 with TRBJ1-1; D perhaps matches TRBD1 (6 bases). CDR3 in amino acids: CATSRFRGEAFF. In DNA form, the CDR3 reads TGTGCCACCAGCAGATTCAGGGGTGAAGCTTTCTTT.